These 19 T cell receptor beta chains were all obtained from the same sample, sequenced in a study of regulatory T cells in long-lasting Graves disease. Time point described: newly diagnosed GD, antithyroid drugs for less than 3 months. Extracted RNA from PBMCs served as the source of the TCR library. The TCR beta library used iRepertoire HTBI primers with Arm-PCR amplification of CDR3. TCRdb reprocessed the multiplex PCR reads with MiXCR, giving one entry per CDR3 protein. The sample contains about 420,000 distinct CDR3 sequences, 16% of which appear only once. The sample was also reused in another study, on T cells in Graves' hyperthyroidism and ophthalmopathy.

Sequences were derived from peripheral blood mononuclear cells (PBMCs), sampled at new diagnosis, from a patient treated with antithyroid drugs. These receptors originate from a woman under 30 with Graves disease.

The chain uses TRBV7-9 and TRBJ1-1; D unclear. Germline loops: CDR1 SEHNR, CDR2 FQNEAQ (reference sequence). CDR3 length: 15 residues. Deletions cut 2 bases from V and 0 bases from J, with 10 bases between. Here the CDR3 DNA reads TGTGCCAGCAGCTTATCGGCAACACTGAACACTGAAGCTTTCTTT. Translation gives CASSLSATLNTEAFF.

This clonotype was seen at least ten times. The rearrangement links TRBV3-1 to TRBJ2-7; D call uncertain. The germline V gene encodes CDR1 LGHDT and CDR2 YNNKEL (reference sequence). The CDR3 is made up of 16 amino acids. Trimming shortened V by 0 bases and J by 3 bases, and 15 bases separated the two germline ends. CDR3 in amino acids: CASSQDAPKRNYEQYF. As DNA, the CDR3 is TGTGCCAGCAGCCAAGACGCACCAAAACGTAACTACGAGCAGTACTTC.

This clonotype has a count of ten or more. The chain recombines TRBV11-1 with TRBJ2-1; 7 bases align to TRBD1. Trimming at V came to 2 bases and at J to 0 bases, leaving 7 bases not matched to a gene. Per the germline V gene, CDR1 is SGHAT and CDR2 is FQDESV (reference sequence). The CDR3 extends over 17 amino acids. The CDR3 coding sequence is TGTGCCAGCAGCTTAATGGGACAGACAAGCTCCTACAATGAGCAGTTCTTC. Translation: CASSLMGQTSSYNEQFF.

This clonotype was recorded a few times. The chain recombines TRBV9 with TRBJ1-3, with D unclear. CDR3 length: 18 residues. V lost 4 bases, J lost 0 bases, and 20 bases lay in between. The germline CDR1 and CDR2 sequences are SGDLS and YYNGEE. The CDR3 DNA is TGTGCCAGCAGCCGAAAAGGGAACGGTCCATTCTCTGGAAACACCATATATTTT. It is translated as CASSRKGNGPFSGNTIYF.

The chain links TRBV7-3 to TRBJ1-4, with 9 bases identical to TRBD1. J gave up 0 bases and V 4 bases, and 9 bases lay outside the gene matches. Germline V gene lookup returns CDR1 SGHTA and CDR2 FQGTGA. The CDR3 consists of 18 residues. The CDR3 region is CASSSLPDRGATNEKLFF. CDR3 in DNA: TGTGCCAGCAGCTCCCTCCCGGACAGGGGTGCAACTAATGAAAAACTGTTTTTT.

This clonotype came up a few times. The rearrangement uses TRBV20-1 and TRBJ2-3, with 10 bases lining up with TRBD2. The CDR3 is made up of 16 amino acids. The V gene end was trimmed by 3 bases and the J gene end by 6 bases; junction bases not matched to a gene: 12. Germline loops: CDR1 DFQATT, CDR2 SNEGSKA (reference sequence). The CDR3 here is CSARGPLAGVLDTQYF. In nucleotides, the CDR3 is TGCAGTGCTAGGGGCCCCCTAGCGGGAGTACTGGATACGCAGTATTTT.

This clonotype was counted many times. This sequence joins TRBV2 and TRBJ2-7; 11 bases match TRBD2. This CDR3 spans 15 amino acids. CDR1 is SNHLY, CDR2 FYNNEI, per germline. The trim removed 8 bases at V and 9 bases at J, leaving 15 bases unmatched. In DNA, the CDR3 is TGTGCCAGCGGACCTAGCGGGAGGCCGATGTCCGGGCAGTACTTC. Its protein is CASGPSGRPMSGQYF. Full variable domain (rest looked up from reference TRBV2 and TRBJ2-7): EPEVTQTPSHQVTQMGQEVILRCVPISNHLYFYWYRQILGQKVEFLVSFYNNEISEKSEIFDDQFSVERPDGSNFTLKIRSTKLEDSAMYFCASGPSGRPMSGQYFGPGTRLTVT.

This clonotype was seen ten or more times. V usage is TRBV7-9 and J usage is TRBJ2-2; D call uncertain. This CDR3 spans 15 amino acids. Trimming shortened V by 1 base and J by 2 bases, and 8 bases separated the two germline ends. Germline-derived CDR1 and CDR2 are SEHNR and FQNEAQ (reference sequence). CDR3 residues: CASSLVRTNTGELFF. The CDR3 DNA follows: TGTGCCAGCAGCTTAGTCCGTACTAACACCGGGGAGCTGTTTTTT.

This clonotype was counted many times. This chain connects TRBV6-1 to TRBJ2-1; perhaps TRBD2 as D (6 bases). Germline assignment: CDR1 MNHNS and CDR2 SASEGT. V was pared by 2 bases and J by 2 bases, with 10 bases between. The CDR3 covers 15 residues. This CDR3 reads CASSEFSGTYNEQFF. CDR3 nucleotides: TGTGCCAGCAGTGAATTTAGCGGCACCTACAATGAGCAGTTCTTC.

This clonotype was recorded many times. The J gene is TRBJ2-3, the V gene TRBV3-1; D unresolved. The germline gives CDR1 LGHDT, CDR2 YNNKEL (reference sequence). The V end was cut by 0 bases, the J end by 11 bases, with 18 bases between. The CDR3 is 15 residues long. CDR3 nucleotides: TGTGCCAGCAGCCAAGATCTTCGGGCACGCTGGGGGCAGTATTTT. Amino acids: CASSQDLRARWGQYF.

In the case of this clonotype: This may be a read error, as it is one base from a much larger clone. The chain links TRBV3-1 to TRBJ2-7; TRBD2 might be the D (6 bases). Per the germline V gene, CDR1 is LGHDT and CDR2 is YNNKEL (reference sequence). Trimming pared 4 bases from V and 7 bases from J, leaving 23 bases between. The length of the CDR3 is 16 residues. The CDR3 loop is CASSRLAVEAGNEQYF. The CDR3 coding sequence is TGTGCCAGCAGCCGATTAGCGGTAGAGGCTGGTAATGAGCAGTACTTC.

This clonotype was seen at least ten times. This chain connects TRBV30 to TRBJ1-5; 7 nucleotides align to TRBD1. CDR3 length: 15 amino acids. V shed 1 base, J shed 3 bases, and the junction held 6 bases outside the gene matches. Germline assignment: CDR1 GTSNPN and CDR2 SVGIG (reference sequence). This chain's CDR3 is CAWSEGTGVNQPQHF. As DNA, the CDR3 is TGTGCCTGGAGTGAGGGCACAGGGGTCAATCAGCCCCAGCATTTT.

Only a few counts were recorded for this clonotype. The junction shows a germline mismatch at one end, possibly a read error. This sequence joins TRBV11-1 and TRBJ1-1, with unresolved D. From germline, CDR1 is SGHAT and CDR2 FQDESV (reference sequence). CDR3 length equals 14 residues. CDR3 region: CASSFVSSNTEAFF. As DNA, the CDR3 is TGCGCCAGCAGCTTTGTAAGTTCCAACACTGAAGCTTTCTTT.

This clonotype was seen at least ten times. The V gene is TRBV28, the J gene TRBJ1-3, with a weak D call TRBD1 (6 bases). The V gene's germline CDR1 is MDHEN and CDR2 SYDVKM. V lost 5 bases to trimming and J lost 4 bases, with 15 bases between them. This CDR3 comprises 15 residues. The CDR3 loop reads CASSTGTVAGNTIYF. As DNA, the CDR3 is TGTGCCAGCAGTACAGGGACGGTGGCAGGAAACACCATATATTTT.

This clonotype has more than one count but fewer than ten. The chain uses TRBV19 and TRBJ2-7; a possible D gene is TRBD2 (6 bases). The CDR3 covers 15 residues. Germline CDR1 is LNHDA and CDR2 is SQIVND (reference sequence). The V end lost 5 bases, the J end lost 0 bases, and 14 bases lay between the germline ends. The DNA for the CDR3 is TGTGCCAGTAGTGTATACGGGGGTGCCTCCTACGAGCAGTACTTC. Its translation: CASSVYGGASYEQYF.

The chain couples TRBV5-1 to TRBJ1-1, with TRBD1 matching over 7 bases. The CDR3 runs to 15 residues. Per germline, CDR1 SGHRS and CDR2 YFSETQ. V lost 4 bases, J lost 6 bases, and 12 bases stayed unmatched. This chain's CDR3 is CASSAGLQGWAEAFF. CDR3 bases: TGCGCCAGCAGCGCCGGACTACAGGGGTGGGCTGAAGCTTTCTTT. The variable domain in full, completed from reference TRBV5-1 and TRBJ1-1, reads KAGVTQTPRYLIKTRGQQVTLSCSPISGHRSVSWYQQTPGQGLQFLFEYFSETQRNKGNFPGRFSGRQFSNSRSEMNVSTLELGDSALYLCASSAGLQGWAEAFFGQGTRLTVV.

This clonotype was detected only a few times. The chain combines TRBV6-2 or TRBV6-3 with TRBJ2-1; no definite D call. Germline V gene lookup returns CDR1 MNHEY and CDR2 SVGEGT. The CDR3 extends over 15 amino acids. V gave up 5 bases and J gave up 5 bases, with 16 bases separating them. The DNA for the CDR3 is TGTGCCAGCAGTGTCCAATTCCGGGCCGACAATGAGCAGTTCTTC. Translating it yields CASSVQFRADNEQFF.

A few counts support this clonotype. This is likely a read error, given that the CDR3 carries no conserved phenylalanine or tryptophan at its end. The chain has TRBV28 and TRBJ2-3, with a possible D match to TRBD1 (6 bases). Germline assignment: CDR1 MDHEN and CDR2 SYDVKM. The V and J ends lost 8 bases and 1 base respectively, with 19 bases between them. The length of the CDR3 is 16 residues. CDR3 in amino acids: CASGLDSTFRTDTQYS. DNA of the CDR3: TGTGCCAGCGGGTTGGACAGCACCTTCCGCACAGATACGCAGTATTCT.

This clonotype was observed at least ten times. CDR3 sequence (DNA): TGCGCCAGCAGCGCCGGACAGGGTACCTACGAGCAGTACTTC. It is translated as CASSAGQGTYEQYF. This sequence joins TRBV5-1 and TRBJ2-7; 8 nucleotides line up with TRBD1. The CDR3 has 14 amino acids. CDR1 is SGHRS, CDR2 YFSETQ, per germline. The junction had 5 bases not matched to a gene; V was cut back by 4 bases and J by 2 bases. The full variable domain, its missing parts supplied by reference TRBV5-1 and TRBJ2-7, is KAGVTQTPRYLIKTRGQQVTLSCSPISGHRSVSWYQQTPGQGLQFLFEYFSETQRNKGNFPGRFSGRQFSNSRSEMNVSTLELGDSALYLCASSAGQGTYEQYFGPGTRLTVT.